This passage covers 5 T cell receptor beta chains from one sample sequenced in a study of blood T cell repertoires in COVID-19. Assay used: immunoSEQ multiplex PCR; TCRdb lists only in-frame clones, some missing. Of a few hundred thousand clones in the sample, around 88% were seen once. The sequencing input was peripheral blood. The receptors were gathered from a woman in her 30s who had recovered from COVID-19.

V and J are TRBV13 and TRBJ2-1, with 11 bases lining up with TRBD2. Trimming at V came to 5 bases and at J to 2 bases, leaving 14 bases not matched to a gene. The CDR3 totals 19 residues. Germline V CDR1 and CDR2: PRHDT, FYEKMQ (reference sequence). The chain's CDR3 is CASSPNGLAGGDAYNEQFF. DNA for the CDR3: TGTGCCAGCAGCCCCAACGGGCTAGCGGGGGGTGATGCCTACAATGAGCAGTTCTTC.

This clone has a single count. V gene TRBV5-6 combines with J gene TRBJ2-1; the match to TRBD2 covers 10 bases. CDR1 SGHDT and CDR2 YYEEEE come from the germline V gene. This CDR3 is 17 amino acids long. Trimming at V came to 4 bases and at J to 2 bases, leaving 9 bases not matched to a gene. The CDR3 DNA reads TGTGCCAGCAGCCAAGAAAGGACTAGCGGAGCCTACAATGAGCAGTTCTTC. Residues: CASSQERTSGAYNEQFF.

The chain has TRBV19 and TRBJ2-1, with 10 bases lining up with TRBD2. Germline V gene lookup returns CDR1 LNHDA and CDR2 SQIVND (reference sequence). Germline trimming cut 6 bases from V and 10 bases from J; bases unmatched to any gene: 9. This CDR3 has 14 amino acids. CDR3 region: CASRGSSGSLEQFF. The CDR3 DNA reads TGTGCCAGTAGGGGGTCTAGCGGGAGCTTGGAGCAGTTCTTC.

This clone was seen just once. V is TRBV3-1 (or the pseudogene TRBV3-2) and J is TRBJ2-7; the match to TRBD2 covers 9 bases. Looked up from germline, CDR1 is LGHDT and CDR2 is YNNKEL (reference sequence). The CDR3 covers 15 residues. Unmatched junction bases numbered 3, after V lost 2 bases and J lost 1 base. In nucleotides, the CDR3 is TGTGCCAGCAGCCAATCAAGCGGGGGGTCCTACGAGCAGTACTTC. Translated: CASSQSSGGSYEQYF.

V usage is TRBV6-5 and J usage is TRBJ1-4; 7 nucleotides match TRBD1. V lost 4 bases, J lost 4 bases, and 3 bases stayed unmatched. CDR3 length: 14 residues. Germline CDR1 reads MNHEY; CDR2 reads SVGAGI. The CDR3 DNA sequence: TGTGCCAGCAGTTTGGGACAGATTAATGAAAAACTGTTTTTT. Translation: CASSLGQINEKLFF.